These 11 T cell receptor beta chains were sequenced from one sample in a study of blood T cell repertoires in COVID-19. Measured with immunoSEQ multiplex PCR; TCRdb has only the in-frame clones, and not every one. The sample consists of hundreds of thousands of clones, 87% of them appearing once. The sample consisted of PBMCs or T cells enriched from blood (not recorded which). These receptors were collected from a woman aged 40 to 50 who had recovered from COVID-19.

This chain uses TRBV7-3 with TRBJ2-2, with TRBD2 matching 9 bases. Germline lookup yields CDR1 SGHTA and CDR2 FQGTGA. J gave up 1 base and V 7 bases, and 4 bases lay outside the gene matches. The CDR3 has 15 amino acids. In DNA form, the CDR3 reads TGTGCCAGCACCCCAGCGGGAGGGAACACCGGGGAGCTGTTTTTT. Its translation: CASTPAGGNTGELFF.

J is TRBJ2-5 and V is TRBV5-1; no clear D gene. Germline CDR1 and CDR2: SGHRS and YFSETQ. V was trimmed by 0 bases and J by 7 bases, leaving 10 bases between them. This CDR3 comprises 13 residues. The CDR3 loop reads CASSLGQSLTQYF. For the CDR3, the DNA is TGCGCCAGCAGCTTGGGGCAGTCCTTGACCCAGTACTTC.

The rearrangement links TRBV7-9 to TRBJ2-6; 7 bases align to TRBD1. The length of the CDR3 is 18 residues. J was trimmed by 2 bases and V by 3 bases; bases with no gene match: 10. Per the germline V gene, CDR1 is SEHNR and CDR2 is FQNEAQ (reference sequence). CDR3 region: CASSFSVLDRAGANVLTF. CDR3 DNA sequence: TGTGCCAGCAGCTTTTCAGTCCTAGACAGGGCTGGGGCCAACGTCCTGACTTTC.

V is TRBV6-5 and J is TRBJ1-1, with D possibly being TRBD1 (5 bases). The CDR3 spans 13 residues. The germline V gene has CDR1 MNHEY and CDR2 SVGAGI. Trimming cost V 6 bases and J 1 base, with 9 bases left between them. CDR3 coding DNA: TGTGCCAGCAGGATAGACAGGAACACTGAAGCTTTCTTT. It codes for CASRIDRNTEAFF.

The CDR3 reads CASSQRETQYF. The CDR3 DNA sequence: TGTGCCAGCAGTCAACGGGAGACCCAGTACTTC. The J gene is TRBJ2-5, the V gene TRBV6-5; D gene unclear. The V gene's germline CDR1 is MNHEY and CDR2 SVGAGI. V dropped 5 bases and J dropped 5 bases, with 6 bases sitting between them. The CDR3 is 11 residues long.

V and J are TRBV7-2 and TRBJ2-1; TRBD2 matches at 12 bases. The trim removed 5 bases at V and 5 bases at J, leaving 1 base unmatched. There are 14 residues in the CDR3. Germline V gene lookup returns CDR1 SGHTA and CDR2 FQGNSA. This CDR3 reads CASSRLAGDNEQFF. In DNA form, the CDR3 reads TGTGCCAGCAGCAGACTAGCGGGAGACAATGAGCAGTTCTTC.

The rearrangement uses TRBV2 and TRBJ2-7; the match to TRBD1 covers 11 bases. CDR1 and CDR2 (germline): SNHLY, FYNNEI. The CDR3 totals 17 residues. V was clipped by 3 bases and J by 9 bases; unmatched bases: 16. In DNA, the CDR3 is TGTGCCAGCAGTGAGCTGCCCCCGGGACAGGGGGGGTGGGGGCAGTACTTC. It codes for CASSELPPGQGGWGQYF.

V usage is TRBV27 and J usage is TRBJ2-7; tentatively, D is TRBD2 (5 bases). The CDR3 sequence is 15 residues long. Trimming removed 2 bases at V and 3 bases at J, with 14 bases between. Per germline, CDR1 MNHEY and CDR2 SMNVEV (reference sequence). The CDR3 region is CASSLQAGRGYEQYF. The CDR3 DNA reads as TGTGCCAGCAGTTTACAGGCGGGCCGGGGCTACGAGCAGTACTTC.

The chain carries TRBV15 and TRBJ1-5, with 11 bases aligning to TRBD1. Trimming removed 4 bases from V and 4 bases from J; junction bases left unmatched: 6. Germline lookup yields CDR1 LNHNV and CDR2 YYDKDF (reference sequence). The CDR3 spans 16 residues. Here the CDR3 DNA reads TGTGCCACCAGCACACCGGACAGGGGGCCTAATCAGCCCCAGCATTTT. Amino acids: CATSTPDRGPNQPQHF.

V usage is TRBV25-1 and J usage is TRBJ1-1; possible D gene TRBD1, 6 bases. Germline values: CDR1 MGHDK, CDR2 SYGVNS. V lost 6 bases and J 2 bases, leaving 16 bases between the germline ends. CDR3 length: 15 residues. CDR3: CASSAAGTPNTEAFF. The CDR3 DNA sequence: TGTGCCAGCAGCGCAGCCGGGACACCCAACACTGAAGCTTTCTTT.

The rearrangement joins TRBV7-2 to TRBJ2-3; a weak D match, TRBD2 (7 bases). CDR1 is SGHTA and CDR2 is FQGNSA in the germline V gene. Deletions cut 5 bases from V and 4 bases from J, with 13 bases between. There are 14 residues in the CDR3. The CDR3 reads CASSMGGGADTQYF. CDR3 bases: TGTGCCAGCAGCATGGGCGGGGGCGCAGATACGCAGTATTTT.